Below, 30 T cell receptor beta chains from the same sample are listed, as sequenced in a study of cytomegalovirus exposure and HLA in healthy donors. The PCR employed 60 Vbeta primers together with 13 Jbeta primers. Profiling relied on immunoSEQ multiplex PCR, and the TCRdb table lists in-frame clones only, not all of them. The table has about 130,000 clones, about four fifths seen once; the top ten hold approximately 5%. The sequenced sample consisted of PBMCs. Receptors were obtained from a man aged 25-40 years in good health and CMV-seronegative.

The CDR3 here is CASRTYTPGQRATGELFF. In DNA, the CDR3 is TGTGCCAGCAGAACATACACCCCGGGACAGCGAGCCACCGGGGAGCTGTTTTTT. This rearrangement joins TRBV7-2 to TRBJ2-2; 7 positions match TRBD1. The germline CDR1 and CDR2 sequences are SGHTA and FQGNSA. The CDR3 is 18 residues long. V shed 6 bases and J 4 bases; nucleotides not matched to a gene: 17.

The V and J genes are TRBV29-1 and TRBJ2-1; D may be TRBD1 (6 bases). Germline assignment: CDR1 SQVTM and CDR2 ANQGSEA. The CDR3 runs to 15 residues. V gave up 6 bases and J gave up 1 base, with 16 bases separating them. The CDR3 DNA reads TGCAGCGTCGCCCGGTGGGGGCAGTCCTACAATGAGCAGTTCTTC. As protein: CSVARWGQSYNEQFF.

The chain has TRBV30 and TRBJ2-7, with a tentative D call TRBD2 (7 bases). The germline V gene has CDR1 GTSNPN and CDR2 SVGIG (reference sequence). The CDR3 contains 13 residues. V was pared by 3 bases and J by 5 bases, with 14 bases between. CDR3 in amino acids: CAWRGGGLNEQYF. The CDR3 nucleotides are TGTGCCTGGAGGGGAGGGGGGCTTAACGAGCAGTACTTC.

This chain connects TRBV9 to TRBJ2-7; 7 bases fit TRBD2. This CDR3 is 15 amino acids long. The germline CDR1 and CDR2 sequences are SGDLS and YYNGEE. V shed 4 bases and J 0 bases; nucleotides not matched to a gene: 7. The DNA of the CDR3 is TGTGCCAGCAGCCCGAGGGGAGGGTCCTCCTACGAGCAGTACTTC. Amino acids: CASSPRGGSSYEQYF. The variable domain in full, with the rest retrieved from reference TRBV9 and TRBJ2-7, is DSGVTQTPKHLITATGQRVTLRCSPRSGDLSVYWYQQSLDQGLQFLIQYYNGEERAKGNILERFSAQQFPDLHSELNLSSLELGDSALYFCASSPRGGSSYEQYFGPGTRLTVT.

V usage is TRBV7-9 and J usage is TRBJ1-2, with D hard to call. V gave up 4 bases and J gave up 8 bases, with 11 bases separating them. Germline V gene lookup returns CDR1 SEHNR and CDR2 FQNEAQ (reference sequence). This CDR3 region has 12 residues. As DNA, the CDR3 is TGTGCCAGCAGCTCAGATTTGCGGGGCTACACCTTC. This translates into CASSSDLRGYTF.

A remark on this clone: Relative to the germline gene, one junction end is altered; a read error may explain this. V and J are TRBV6-6 and TRBJ2-3; 9 bases align to TRBD2. The CDR3 has 16 amino acids. Germline CDR1 and CDR2: MNHNY and SVGAGI (reference sequence). The chain's CDR3 is CASSYAGGPSLDTQYF. CDR3 DNA: TGTGCTAGCAGTTATGCGGGGGGGCCTTCCTTAGATACGCAGTATTTT.

This chain joins TRBV5-1 and TRBJ2-7; D is uncertain. The CDR3 loop spans 14 amino acids. V lost 0 bases and J lost 0, with 7 bases in between. CDR1 and CDR2 from the germline V gene are SGHRS and YFSETQ. The CDR3 is CASSLARFSYEQYF. The CDR3 nucleotides read TGCGCCAGCAGCTTGGCCCGGTTCTCCTACGAGCAGTACTTC.

Only one count was recorded for this clone. The rearrangement links TRBV28 to TRBJ2-2, with D unresolved. Trimming took 6 bases from V and 1 from J, leaving 9 bases between them. The CDR3 length is 14 residues. From germline, CDR1 is MDHEN and CDR2 SYDVKM. CDR3 DNA: TGTGCCAGCAGGGGCAGTCAGAACACCGGGGAGCTGTTTTTT. This encodes CASRGSQNTGELFF.

This clone appeared a single time. The gene calls are TRBV25-1 and TRBJ2-1; 13 positions agree with TRBD2. V lost 4 bases to trimming and J lost 7 bases; unmatched junction nucleotides: 13. CDR1 is MGHDK and CDR2 is SYGVNS in the germline V gene. The CDR3 runs 18 residues. The CDR3 DNA is TGTGCCAGCAGTGGATTGGGAACCGGGACTAGCGGGATGAATGAGCAGTTCTTC. The encoded protein is CASSGLGTGTSGMNEQFF.

This clone turned up a few times. The rearrangement uses TRBV7-9 and TRBJ2-7; D call uncertain. CDR1 and CDR2 (germline): SEHNR, FQNEAQ (reference sequence). The CDR3 runs to 13 residues. Trimming pared 1 base from V and 10 bases from J, leaving 14 bases between. The CDR3 loop reads CASSLDNYEPQYF. In DNA, the CDR3 is TGTGCCAGCAGCTTAGACAACTACGAGCCCCAGTACTTC.

The CDR3: CASSLGQGKEKLFF. The CDR3 bases are TGTGCCAGCTCACTTGGACAGGGAAAAGAAAAACTGTTTTTT. The chain has TRBV18 and TRBJ1-4; 8 bases align to TRBD1. Trimming at V came to 4 bases and at J to 8 bases, leaving 6 bases not matched to a gene. Germline V gives CDR1 KGHSH, CDR2 LQKENI. The CDR3 covers 14 residues.

J is TRBJ2-2 and V is TRBV7-9; 8 bases are a match to TRBD1. The CDR3 extends over 16 amino acids. Trimming took 5 bases from V and 4 from J; bases not matched to a gene: 9. CDR1 and CDR2 from the germline V gene are SEHNR and FQNEAQ (reference sequence). The DNA of the CDR3 is TGTGCCAGCAGCCACCCGCTGACAGGGGTCACCGGGGAGCTGTTTTTT. Amino acids: CASSHPLTGVTGELFF.

This sequence joins TRBV27 and TRBJ1-2; tentatively, D is TRBD1 (6 bases). The CDR3 runs 13 residues. Germline-derived CDR1 and CDR2 are MNHEY and SMNVEV (reference sequence). V was clipped by 6 bases and J by 5 bases, with 13 bases between them. The CDR3 sequence is CASRRTVGYGYTF. The CDR3 DNA is TGTGCCAGCAGAAGGACAGTCGGGTATGGCTACACCTTC.

The chain links TRBV6-1 to TRBJ1-5; TRBD1 matches 7 bases. Trimming took 4 bases from V and 7 from J; bases not matched to a gene: 10. The CDR3 has 15 amino acids. From germline, CDR1 is MNHNS and CDR2 SASEGT. The CDR3 sequence is CASSARQGVGQPQHF. The CDR3 DNA sequence: TGTGCCAGCAGTGCCCGACAGGGAGTGGGACAGCCCCAGCATTTT.

The chain employs TRBV7-8 and TRBJ1-4; 8 nucleotides agree with TRBD1. This CDR3 has 16 residues. Germline CDR1 is SGHVS and CDR2 is FQNEAQ. V lost 5 bases, J lost 2 bases, and 7 bases stayed unmatched. CDR3 coding DNA: TGTGCCAGCAGCGAAGGACAGGGACGGACTAATGAAAAACTGTTTTTT. Translation gives CASSEGQGRTNEKLFF. The entire variable domain, with the rest obtained from reference TRBV7-8 and TRBJ1-4, is as follows: GAGVSQSPRYKVAKRGQDVALRCDPISGHVSLFWYQQALGQGPEFLTYFQNEAQLDKSGLPSDRFFAERPEGSVSTLKIQRTQQEDSAVYLCASSEGQGRTNEKLFFGSGTQLSVL.

This chain uses TRBV19 with TRBJ2-3; D perhaps matches TRBD1 (6 bases). The CDR3 spans 13 residues. The germline V gene encodes CDR1 LNHDA and CDR2 SQIVND (reference sequence). V was shortened by 5 bases and J by 7 bases, with 13 bases between the two germline ends. The CDR3 loop reads CASSLTGSNTQYF. For the CDR3, the DNA is TGTGCCAGTAGTTTGACAGGATCGAATACGCAGTATTTT.

The chain is built from TRBV5-1 and TRBJ2-7; 9 nucleotides align to TRBD2. The CDR3 extends over 15 amino acids. CDR1 and CDR2 (germline): SGHRS, YFSETQ. The V segment lost 2 bases and the J segment 0 bases; nucleotides outside the gene matches: 3. The CDR3 coding sequence is TGCGCCAGCAGCTTTAGCGGGGGCCCCTCCTACGAGCAGTACTTC. It encodes CASSFSGGPSYEQYF.

The chain links TRBV27 to TRBJ2-7; TRBD2 might be the D (6 bases). Germline lookup yields CDR1 MNHEY and CDR2 SMNVEV (reference sequence). The length of the CDR3 is 14 residues. V gave up 2 bases and J gave up 9 bases, with 17 bases separating them. CDR3 in DNA: TGTGCCAGCAGTTTAAGGGAGGCTAGCGTAGGGCAGTACTTC. Translating gives CASSLREASVGQYF.

The CDR3 sequence is CASSAPDRAAISNQPQHF. The CDR3 DNA sequence: TGTGCCAGCAGTGCCCCCGACAGGGCGGCGATTAGCAATCAGCCCCAGCATTTT. V usage is TRBV2 and J usage is TRBJ1-5; TRBD1 aligns across 7 bases. The V and J ends lost 4 bases and 0 bases, in that order; junction bases with no gene match: 12. Germline loops: CDR1 SNHLY, CDR2 FYNNEI. The CDR3 contains 18 residues.

The chain uses TRBV28 and TRBJ2-5; 8 positions match TRBD1. Germline CDR1 MDHEN, CDR2 SYDVKM. The junction had 6 bases not matched to a gene; V was cut back by 6 bases and J by 6 bases. This CDR3 region has 13 residues. The CDR3 reads CASRTGQVKTQYF. CDR3 nucleotides: TGTGCCAGCAGAACGGGACAGGTCAAGACCCAGTACTTC. Based on the CDR3 plus reference TRBV28 and TRBJ2-5, the full variable domain is DVKVTQSSRYLVKRTGEKVFLECVQDMDHENMFWYRQDPGLGLRLIYFSYDVKMKEKGDIPEGYSVSREKKERFSLILESASTNQTSMYLCASRTGQVKTQYFGPGTRLLVL.

CDR3 residues: CASSVGNGQPQHF. Written as DNA, the CDR3 is TGTGCCAGCAGCGTAGGTAACGGTCAGCCCCAGCATTTT. V and J are TRBV7-9 and TRBJ1-5; D is uncertain. Trimming shortened V by 5 bases and J by 6 bases, and 11 bases separated the two germline ends. The germline CDR1 and CDR2 sequences are SEHNR and FQNEAQ (reference sequence). The CDR3 is made up of 13 amino acids.

The genes are TRBV29-1 and TRBJ1-5; the match to TRBD1 covers 10 bases. V lost 7 bases, J lost 4 bases, and 4 bases stayed unmatched. This CDR3 is built from 13 residues. Germline assignment: CDR1 SQVTM and CDR2 ANQGSEA. The CDR3 DNA reads TGCAGCGCCGGACAGGGGGGAAATCAGCCCCAGCATTTT. This translates into CSAGQGGNQPQHF.

The genes are TRBV11-3 and TRBJ2-7; 8 bases match TRBD1. Germline lookup yields CDR1 SGHNT and CDR2 YENEEA. This CDR3 region has 13 residues. V lost 4 bases, J lost 6 bases, and 5 bases stayed unmatched. In DNA, the CDR3 is TGTGCCAGCAGCTCGACAGGGGCCCCCGAGCAGTACTTC. This translates into CASSSTGAPEQYF.

There are a few counts of this clone. V is TRBV7-6 and J is TRBJ2-3; 11 bases fit TRBD2. This CDR3 spans 17 amino acids. The germline CDR1 and CDR2 sequences are SGHVS and FNYEAQ. The ends lost 6 bases at V and 0 bases at J; junction bases unmatched: 8. The CDR3 nucleotides read TGTGCCAGCAGGGCTACTAGCGGGGGACATAGCACAGATACGCAGTATTTT. Translated: CASRATSGGHSTDTQYF.

This clone was found many times. The rearrangement links TRBV10-2 to TRBJ2-1, with TRBD2 identical over 7 bases. The CDR3 sequence is 16 residues long. Germline values: CDR1 WSHSY, CDR2 SAAADI. V trimming: 2 bases; J trimming: 3 bases; junction bases outside the gene matches: 7. The CDR3: CASSEGPRGYYNEQFF. The CDR3 bases are TGCGCCAGCAGTGAGGGTCCGCGGGGGTACTACAATGAGCAGTTCTTC.

This chain links TRBV7-2 with TRBJ1-2; a possible D gene is TRBD1 (5 bases). The CDR3 has 13 residues. Trimming took off 2 bases at V and 6 bases at J, with 10 bases between the two ends. CDR1 and CDR2 from the germline V gene are SGHTA and FQGNSA. CDR3 nucleotide sequence: TGTGCCAGCAGCTTAAGGGCAGGGCATGGCTACACCTTC. Translating gives CASSLRAGHGYTF.

This clone occurred a few times. This chain's CDR3 is CASSLLGTPASYEQYF. In DNA form, the CDR3 reads TGTGCCAGCAGCTTACTGGGGACACCCGCATCCTACGAGCAGTACTTC. This chain joins TRBV7-8 and TRBJ2-7; tentative D call: TRBD1 (6 bases). V lost 2 bases to trimming and J lost 1 base, with 15 bases between them. From germline, CDR1 is SGHVS and CDR2 FQNEAQ. The CDR3 sequence is 16 residues long.

The genes are TRBV29-1 and TRBJ2-1; D call uncertain. V lost 4 bases and J lost 4, with 11 bases in between. Looked up from germline, CDR1 is SQVTM and CDR2 is ANQGSEA. The CDR3 is 13 residues long. This CDR3 reads CSVGFDIYNEQFF. Here the CDR3 DNA reads TGCAGCGTTGGGTTCGACATTTACAATGAGCAGTTCTTC.

V gene TRBV6-5 combines with J gene TRBJ2-7; D call uncertain. The end of the DNA aligns better with TRBJ2-5, so the J call may be wrong. Germline V gene data show CDR1 as MNHEY and CDR2 as SVGAGI. The CDR3 runs to 15 residues. DNA for the CDR3: TGTGCCAGCAGTTACTCTGCATTGGAGAGGGAGACCCAGTACTTC. Protein sequence: CASSYSALERETQYF.

This sequence joins TRBV6-5 and TRBJ1-1; D is unresolved. This CDR3 contains 16 residues. Looked up from germline, CDR1 is MNHEY and CDR2 is SVGAGI. Trimming removed 0 bases at V and 4 bases at J, with 15 bases between. CDR3 loop: CASSYSGRSSFTEAFF. CDR3 DNA sequence: TGTGCCAGCAGTTACTCGGGCAGAAGTTCCTTCACTGAAGCTTTCTTT.